These 32 T cell receptor beta chains originate from one sample sequenced in a study of cytomegalovirus exposure and HLA in healthy donors. The PCR ran on 60 Vbeta and 13 Jbeta primers. Only in-frame clones appear in the TCRdb table, and some are missing; sequencing was by immunoSEQ multiplex PCR. This repertoire shows about 140,000 clones, 77% found once; its top ten account for 1.5% to 2%. Specimen: PBMCs. Receptor source: a female donor in good health and CMV-seronegative.

This chain links TRBV6-5 with TRBJ2-1; 7 bases line up with TRBD2. The CDR3 has 13 residues. CDR1 is MNHEY, CDR2 SVGAGI, per germline. V lost 8 bases and J lost 6; bases outside the gene matches: 7. The CDR3 loop reads CASSMGGRNEQFF. CDR3 sequence (DNA): TGTGCCAGCTCCATGGGAGGGCGCAATGAGCAGTTCTTC.

V usage is TRBV9 and J usage is TRBJ2-5, with TRBD1 matching 9 bases. V lost 3 bases and J lost 1; bases outside the gene matches: 7. Germline CDR1 reads SGDLS; CDR2 reads YYNGEE. The CDR3 spans 16 residues. CDR3 in DNA: TGTGCCAGCAGCGCAACAGGGGGCAGAGGCCAAGAGACCCAGTACTTC. It yields the protein CASSATGGRGQETQYF.

The V gene is TRBV7-9, the J gene TRBJ1-1; possible D gene TRBD1, 6 bases. The germline CDR1 and CDR2 sequences are SEHNR and FQNEAQ (reference sequence). V shed 5 bases and J shed 8 bases, with 24 bases lying between them. This CDR3 is 16 amino acids long. CDR3 residues: CASSLGGGTGQREAFF. CDR3 sequence (DNA): TGTGCCAGCAGCCTAGGAGGGGGTACAGGACAGCGCGAAGCTTTCTTT.

The CDR3 region is CASSTRQGPTEAFF. In nucleotides, the CDR3 is TGTGCCAGCAGTACCCGACAGGGGCCCACTGAAGCTTTCTTT. J is TRBJ1-1 and V is TRBV27; 8 nucleotides align to TRBD1. J gave up 4 bases and V 5 bases, and 6 bases lay outside the gene matches. CDR3 size: 14 residues. Germline CDR1 and CDR2: MNHEY and SMNVEV (reference sequence).

Points on this clone: The junction departs from the called germline gene at one end, perhaps through a read error. The V call is TRBV7-9, the J call TRBJ2-7; a possible D gene is TRBD2 (6 bases). Germline assignment: CDR1 SEHNR and CDR2 FQNEAQ (reference sequence). The CDR3 totals 14 residues. CDR3 nucleotide sequence: TGTTCCAGCAGCTTAGGAGGGGAGGCCTACGAGCAGTACTTC. It codes for CSSSLGGEAYEQYF.

This clone was picked up one time. V is TRBV5-6 and J is TRBJ1-1; 10 bases agree with TRBD1. The V gene's germline CDR1 is SGHDT and CDR2 YYEEEE. J was trimmed by 0 bases and V by 4 bases; bases with no gene match: 6. The CDR3 is 16 residues long. CDR3 residues: CASSRGTGVMNTEAFF. CDR3 nucleotides: TGTGCCAGCAGCCGGGGGACAGGGGTTATGAACACTGAAGCTTTCTTT.

The CDR3 DNA sequence: TGTGCCAGCAGCTCTAGCGGACAGGGGGGCTATGGCTACACCTTC. Encoded protein: CASSSSGQGGYGYTF. The rearrangement uses TRBV5-5 and TRBJ1-2; 10 bases are shared with TRBD1. This CDR3 has 15 amino acids. J was trimmed by 4 bases and V by 3 bases; bases with no gene match: 6. Germline assignment: CDR1 SGHKS and CDR2 YYEKEE (reference sequence).

The V gene is TRBV19, the J gene TRBJ1-4; 7 bases match TRBD1. Losses at the gene ends were 4 bases for V and 0 bases for J; bases not matched to a gene: 5. The CDR3 consists of 16 residues. Germline V gene sequence: CDR1 LNHDA, CDR2 SQIVND (reference sequence). CDR3: CASSTRQGATNEKLFF. The CDR3, as DNA: TGTGCCAGTAGTACCCGACAGGGCGCAACTAATGAAAAACTGTTTTTT.

The chain employs TRBV10-1 and TRBJ2-5; possible D gene TRBD1, 7 bases. The DNA end favors TRBJ2-7, so the J call may be wrong. The CDR3 covers 15 residues. CDR1 WNHNN and CDR2 SYGVQD come from the germline V gene (reference sequence). CDR3 residues: CASSESEGAGYEQYF. In nucleotides, the CDR3 is TGCGCCAGCAGTGAGTCCGAGGGGGCGGGGTACGAGCAGTACTTC.

CDR3 bases: TGTGCCAGCAGCTTCACGACTAGCGGGGGGATACACCAAGAGACCCAGTACTTC. Its translation: CASSFTTSGGIHQETQYF. V and J are TRBV7-2 and TRBJ2-5, with 13 bases that match TRBD2. The germline CDR1 and CDR2 sequences are SGHTA and FQGNSA. Losses at the gene ends were 3 bases for V and 0 bases for J; bases not matched to a gene: 7. The CDR3 consists of 18 residues.

The chain joins TRBV29-1 to TRBJ1-5; D perhaps matches TRBD1 (6 bases). V was trimmed by 7 bases and J by 2 bases, leaving 15 bases between them. The CDR3 runs 14 residues. Germline lookup yields CDR1 SQVTM and CDR2 ANQGSEA. The CDR3 DNA follows: TGCAGCGCTCAACAGGGTTCAGGCAATCAGCCCCAGCATTTT. Its translation: CSAQQGSGNQPQHF.

V gene TRBV6-1 combines with J gene TRBJ2-5, with TRBD2 as a possible D gene (6 bases). Trimming stripped 4 bases from V and 5 bases from J, with 14 bases between. CDR1 is MNHNS, CDR2 SASEGT, per germline. The CDR3 consists of 14 residues. DNA for the CDR3: TGTGCCAGCAGTGCCCGAGCGGGCGGGGAGACCCAGTACTTC. Translating gives CASSARAGGETQYF.

The chain combines TRBV29-1 with TRBJ2-4; D gene uncertain. The CDR3 runs to 15 residues. In germline, CDR1 is SQVTM, CDR2 ANQGSEA. The V end was cut by 3 bases, the J end by 8 bases, with 20 bases between. CDR3 protein: CSVEFSGATTDIQYF. CDR3 in DNA: TGCAGCGTTGAGTTCTCCGGTGCCACCACGGACATTCAGTACTTC.

In its sample, this clone was seen a few times. This chain links TRBV4-1 with TRBJ1-1; D is perhaps TRBD1 (5 bases). Trimming shortened V by 10 bases and J by 1 base, and 7 bases separated the two germline ends. Germline V lookup: CDR1 MGHRA, CDR2 YSYEKL. This CDR3 spans 11 amino acids. The CDR3 region has the DNA TGCGCCACCGGACAGAACACTGAAGCTTTCTTT. It specifies CATGQNTEAFF.

The chain employs TRBV2 and TRBJ2-7; 7 bases map to TRBD1. Germline V gene data show CDR1 as SNHLY and CDR2 as FYNNEI. The length of the CDR3 is 13 residues. J lost 5 bases, V lost 8 bases, and 9 bases had no gene match. CDR3 sequence reads: CASGTRQGDEQYF. DNA of the CDR3: TGTGCCAGCGGCACCAGACAGGGCGACGAGCAGTACTTC.

V and J are TRBV6-1 and TRBJ1-2; no definite D call. Trimming shortened V by 6 bases and J by 12 bases, and 17 bases separated the two germline ends. There are 12 residues in the CDR3. Germline V gene sequence: CDR1 MNHNS, CDR2 SASEGT. The CDR3 protein is CASSPSTGKNTF. The CDR3 nucleotides are TGTGCCAGCAGCCCATCGACCGGGAAGAACACCTTC.

The table lists this clone with a few counts. The chain links TRBV6-5 to TRBJ1-1; possibly TRBD1 for D (6 bases). This CDR3 region has 14 residues. CDR1 and CDR2 (germline): MNHEY, SVGAGI. V lost 4 bases to trimming and J lost 3 bases, with 12 bases between them. The CDR3 spells CASSSGQLYTEAFF. The DNA of the CDR3 is TGTGCCAGCAGTTCCGGACAGCTCTACACTGAAGCTTTCTTT.

The V call is TRBV7-8, the J call TRBJ1-2, with 8 bases fitting TRBD1. This CDR3 region has 17 residues. Germline V gene lookup returns CDR1 SGHVS and CDR2 FQNEAQ. V lost 0 bases and J lost 2; bases outside the gene matches: 8. CDR3 sequence: CASSLAVQGATNYGYTF. The CDR3 DNA sequence: TGTGCCAGCAGCTTAGCTGTTCAGGGGGCGACGAACTATGGCTACACCTTC.

This clone was counted a single time. The genes are TRBV9 and TRBJ1-1; possibly TRBD1 for D (6 bases). The V and J ends lost 4 bases and 5 bases respectively, with 24 bases between them. Germline V gene sequence: CDR1 SGDLS, CDR2 YYNGEE. The CDR3 has 17 residues. CDR3 sequence reads: CASSPRGGYLNNTEAFF. In DNA, the CDR3 is TGTGCCAGCAGCCCCCGGGGGGGCTACCTTAATAATACTGAAGCTTTCTTT.

The chain recombines TRBV7-8 with TRBJ2-5; 8 nucleotides align to TRBD2. The J call may not be correct, given that the DNA end is closer to TRBJ2-7. The CDR3 is made up of 17 amino acids. Germline CDR1 is SGHVS and CDR2 is FQNEAQ. The CDR3 region has the DNA TGTGCCAGCAGCTCCTCGACTAAGCGGGAGTCGGGATACGAGCAGTACTTC. Its translation is CASSSSTKRESGYEQYF.

The V call is TRBV18, the J call TRBJ1-2; no definite D call. The germline V and J ends were trimmed by 6 bases and 4 bases, with 12 bases remaining between them. Germline V CDR1 and CDR2: KGHSH, LQKENI. This CDR3 has 13 residues. The CDR3 here is CASSEAAGYGYTF. The CDR3 DNA is TGTGCCAGCTCGGAGGCGGCTGGCTATGGCTACACCTTC.

This rearrangement joins TRBV6-1 to TRBJ1-3; tentatively, D is TRBD1 (6 bases). This CDR3 is built from 15 residues. Trimming stripped 5 bases from V and 4 bases from J, with 15 bases between. CDR1 and CDR2 (germline): MNHNS, SASEGT. The CDR3 region is CASSTHQGTGNTIYF. In DNA, the CDR3 is TGTGCCAGCAGTACCCATCAGGGGACAGGAAACACCATATATTTT.

The chain employs TRBV18 and TRBJ2-5; TRBD2 is a possible D gene (6 bases). Looked up from germline, CDR1 is KGHSH and CDR2 is LQKENI. The CDR3 sequence is 13 residues long. V lost 3 bases and J lost 13, with 18 bases in between. For the CDR3, the DNA is TGTGCCAGCTCACCTCCAACCCGGGACTTTTGGTACTTC. This encodes CASSPPTRDFWYF. The entire variable domain, with the rest obtained from reference TRBV18 and TRBJ2-5, is as follows: NAGVMQNPRHLVRRRGQEARLRCSPMKGHSHVYWYRQLPEEGLKFMVYLQKENIIDESGMPKERFSAEFPKEGPSILRIQQVVRGDSAAYFCASSPPTRDFWYFGPGTRLLVL.

The chain links TRBV5-6 to TRBJ2-3, with D possibly being TRBD2 (6 bases). This CDR3 has 14 residues. Germline loops: CDR1 SGHDT, CDR2 YYEEEE. V lost 0 bases and J 6 bases, leaving 11 bases between the germline ends. The CDR3 region has the DNA TGTGCCAGCAGCTTGGGACTAGATTTTGATACGCAGTATTTT. As protein: CASSLGLDFDTQYF.

The rearrangement joins TRBV18 to TRBJ2-3; no firm D call. Germline V gene lookup returns CDR1 KGHSH and CDR2 LQKENI. The V gene lost 0 bases and the J gene lost 4 bases, with 11 bases spanning the gap. The CDR3 has 15 residues. The CDR3 region has the DNA TGTGCCAGCTCACCACCGAGACACGGCGCAGATACGCAGTATTTT. Translating gives CASSPPRHGADTQYF.

V gene TRBV7-9 combines with J gene TRBJ2-7; D gene ambiguous. V shed 1 base and J shed 2 bases, with 9 bases lying between them. CDR1 is SEHNR and CDR2 is FQNEAQ in the germline V gene (reference sequence). The CDR3 contains 14 residues. CDR3 DNA sequence: TGTGCCAGCAGCTTAGTCGGCGGAGCCTACGAGCAGTACTTC. It codes for CASSLVGGAYEQYF.

The chain joins TRBV6-1 to TRBJ1-1; maybe TRBD1 (6 bases). The CDR3 totals 13 residues. V was cut by 5 bases and J by 11 bases, with 18 bases left in between. CDR1 is MNHNS and CDR2 is SASEGT in the germline V gene. In DNA form, the CDR3 reads TGTGCCAGCAGTAAAACATTACAGGGTAGGGCTTTCTTT. Protein: CASSKTLQGRAFF.

The chain links TRBV9 to TRBJ1-1; no definite D call. The CDR3 runs to 13 residues. V shed 3 bases and J shed 8 bases, with 14 bases lying between them. The germline V gene encodes CDR1 SGDLS and CDR2 YYNGEE. The CDR3 nucleotides are TGTGCCAGCAGCGCCTTGGAGGTTGGGGAAGCTTTCTTT. This encodes CASSALEVGEAFF.

This chain links TRBV7-3 with TRBJ2-1; 7 bases line up with TRBD2. This CDR3 has 15 residues. The germline V gene has CDR1 SGHTA and CDR2 FQGTGA. The J segment lost 8 bases and the V segment lost 0 bases, leaving 7 bases of the junction unmatched. DNA for the CDR3: TGTGCCAGCAGCTTAACCCGGGAGGATAGAGATGAGCAGTTCTTC. Translation: CASSLTREDRDEQFF.

The rearrangement links TRBV6-6 to TRBJ2-7, with unresolved D. CDR1 MNHNY and CDR2 SVGAGI come from the germline V gene (reference sequence). The CDR3 covers 14 residues. The V end was cut by 0 bases, the J end by 3 bases, with 9 bases between. CDR3 DNA: TGTGCCAGCAGTTACTCGGCCGGGTTCTACGAGCAGTACTTC. Protein: CASSYSAGFYEQYF.

The chain uses TRBV7-9 and TRBJ1-1, with D maybe TRBD1 (6 bases). The CDR3 spans 17 residues. Germline CDR1 and CDR2: SEHNR and FQNEAQ (reference sequence). V was trimmed by 5 bases and J by 0 bases, leaving 19 bases between them. The CDR3 bases are TGTGCCAGCAGCCACACGTTCCGGACAGTTATGAACACTGAAGCTTTCTTT. It translates to CASSHTFRTVMNTEAFF.

The chain joins TRBV27 to TRBJ1-2, with a tentative D call TRBD1 (6 bases). The CDR3 sequence is 13 residues long. V was pared by 8 bases and J by 2 bases, with 12 bases between. In germline, CDR1 is MNHEY, CDR2 SMNVEV (reference sequence). The CDR3 coding sequence is TGTGCCAGCGCGGACAGCCTCAACTATGGCTACACCTTC. It is translated as CASADSLNYGYTF.